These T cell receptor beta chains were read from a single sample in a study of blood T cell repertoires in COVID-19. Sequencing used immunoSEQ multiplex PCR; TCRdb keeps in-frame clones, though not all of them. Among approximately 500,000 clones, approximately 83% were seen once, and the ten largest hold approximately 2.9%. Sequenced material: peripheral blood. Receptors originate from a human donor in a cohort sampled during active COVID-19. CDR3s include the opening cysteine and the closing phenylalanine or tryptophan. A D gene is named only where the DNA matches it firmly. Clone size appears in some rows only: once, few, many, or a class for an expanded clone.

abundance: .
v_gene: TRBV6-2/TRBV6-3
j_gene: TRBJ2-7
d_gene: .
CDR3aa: CASSKGQGNYEQYF
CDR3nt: TGTGCCAGCAGTAAGGGACAAGGGAACTACGAGCAGTACTTC

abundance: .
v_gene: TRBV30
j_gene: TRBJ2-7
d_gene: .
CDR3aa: CAWTRDSGSRQYF
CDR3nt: TGTGCCTGGACTCGGGACTCGGGGTCGCGGCAGTACTTC

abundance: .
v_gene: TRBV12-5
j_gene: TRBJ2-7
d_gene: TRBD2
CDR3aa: CASGPWTSNYEQYF
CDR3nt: TGTGCTAGTGGTCCATGGACTAGCAACTACGAGCAGTACTTC

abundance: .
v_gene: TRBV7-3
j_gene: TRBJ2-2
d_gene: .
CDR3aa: CASSPLRHQTGELFF
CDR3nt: TGTGCCAGCAGCCCCCTACGACACCAAACCGGGGAGCTGTTTTTT

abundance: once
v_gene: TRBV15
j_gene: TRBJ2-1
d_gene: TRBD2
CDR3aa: CATSRPTVGTRTYNEQFF
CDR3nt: TGTGCCACCAGCAGACCTACGGTCGGGACTAGAACCTACAATGAGCAGTTCTTC

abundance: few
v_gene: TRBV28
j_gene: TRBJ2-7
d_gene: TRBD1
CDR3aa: CASSLNGRDRSYEQYF
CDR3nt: TGTGCCAGCAGTTTAAATGGTAGGGACAGGAGCTACGAGCAGTACTTC

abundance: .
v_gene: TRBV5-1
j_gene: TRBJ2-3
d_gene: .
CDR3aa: CASSLAGRSGDTQYF
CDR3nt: TGCGCCAGCAGCTTGGCCGGTAGGAGCGGAGATACGCAGTATTTT

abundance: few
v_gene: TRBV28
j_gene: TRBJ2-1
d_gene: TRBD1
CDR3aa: CASSSPKTGGRNEQFF
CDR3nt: TGTGCCAGCAGTTCCCCCAAGACAGGGGGTAGGAATGAGCAGTTCTTC

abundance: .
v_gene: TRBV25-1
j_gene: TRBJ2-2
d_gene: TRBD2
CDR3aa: CASSVPTGGVNTGELFF
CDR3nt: TGTGCCAGCAGTGTCCCGACGGGGGGGGTGAACACCGGGGAGCTGTTTTTT

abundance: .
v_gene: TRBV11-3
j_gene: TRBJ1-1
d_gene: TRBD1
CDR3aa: CASSPRQGSNTEAFF
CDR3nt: TGTGCCAGCAGCCCAAGACAGGGATCAAACACTGAAGCTTTCTTT

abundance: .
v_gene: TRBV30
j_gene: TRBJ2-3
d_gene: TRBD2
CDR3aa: CAWSGGPLGTDTQYF
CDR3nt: TGTGCCTGGTCGGGGGGGCCCCTCGGCACAGATACGCAGTATTTT

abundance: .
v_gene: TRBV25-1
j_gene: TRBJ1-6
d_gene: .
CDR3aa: CASSEGLRFYNSPLHF
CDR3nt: TGTGCCAGCAGTGAAGGACTCAGGTTCTATAATTCACCCCTCCACTTT

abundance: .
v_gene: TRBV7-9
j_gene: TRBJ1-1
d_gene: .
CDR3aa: CASSREGWNTEAFF
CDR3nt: TGTGCCAGCAGCCGTGAGGGATGGAACACTGAAGCTTTCTTT

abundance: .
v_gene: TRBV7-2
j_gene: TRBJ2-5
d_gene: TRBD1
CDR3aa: CASSTTGGGETQYF
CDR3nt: TGTGCCAGCAGCACGACAGGGGGAGGGGAGACCCAGTACTTC

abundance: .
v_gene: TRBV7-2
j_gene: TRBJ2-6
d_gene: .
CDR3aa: CASSYRAGTFSGANVLTF
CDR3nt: TGTGCCAGCAGCTACCGAGCGGGTACTTTTTCCGGGGCCAACGTCCTGACTTTC

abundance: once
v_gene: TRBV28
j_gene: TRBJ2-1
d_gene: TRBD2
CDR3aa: CASSFPGTRANEQFF
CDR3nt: TGTGCCAGCAGTTTCCCCGGGACTAGAGCCAATGAGCAGTTCTTC

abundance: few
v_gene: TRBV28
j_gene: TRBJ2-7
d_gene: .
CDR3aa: CASTQQGPSYEQYF
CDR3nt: TGTGCCAGCACCCAACAGGGACCCTCCTACGAGCAGTACTTC

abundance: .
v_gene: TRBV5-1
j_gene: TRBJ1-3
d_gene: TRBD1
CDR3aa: CASSRGQGVYGNTIYF
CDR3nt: TGCGCCAGCAGCCGGGGACAGGGGGTTTACGGAAACACCATATATTTT

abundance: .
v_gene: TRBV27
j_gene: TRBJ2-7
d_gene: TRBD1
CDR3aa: CASSLDRGLWAYEQYF
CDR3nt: TGTGCCAGCAGTTTAGACAGGGGGCTTTGGGCCTACGAGCAGTACTTC

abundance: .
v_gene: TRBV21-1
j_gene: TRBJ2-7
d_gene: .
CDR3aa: CASSRSLGQGFYEQYF
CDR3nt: TGTGCCAGCAGCAGGAGTTTGGGACAGGGATTCTACGAGCAGTACTTC

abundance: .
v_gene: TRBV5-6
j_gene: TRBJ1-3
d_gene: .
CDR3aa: CASRGYSGNTIYF
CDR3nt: TGTGCCAGCCGCGGATACTCTGGAAACACCATATATTTT

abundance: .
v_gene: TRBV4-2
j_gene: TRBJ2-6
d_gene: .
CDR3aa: CASSPARGYSSGANVLTF
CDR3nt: TGTGCCAGCAGCCCCGCACGCGGGTATTCCTCTGGGGCCAACGTCCTGACTTTC

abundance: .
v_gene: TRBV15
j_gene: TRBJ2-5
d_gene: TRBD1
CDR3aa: CATSRKTGGQETQYF
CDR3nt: TGTGCCACCAGCAGAAAGACAGGGGGACAAGAGACCCAGTACTTC